This T cell receptor (beta chain) was found in a study of control samples from healthy donors and cancer patients. Germline values: CDR1 SNHLY, CDR2 FYNNEI. V lost 2 bases to trimming and J lost 1 base, with 7 bases between them. The CDR3 has 14 amino acids. Profiled with immunoSEQ multiplex PCR; TCRdb holds only in-frame clones, not every one. This sample has 55,000 to 65,000 clones, with more than 75% found just once. This clone was observed a single time. Sequencing was carried out using PBMCs. The V and J genes are TRBV2 and TRBJ2-3; D is ambiguous. The sequence was collected from a woman aged 60-70 years with lung cancer. The CDR3 loop reads CASSESWGTDTQYF. The CDR3 region has the DNA TGTGCCAGCAGTGAATCCTGGGGCACAGATACGCAGTATTTT.